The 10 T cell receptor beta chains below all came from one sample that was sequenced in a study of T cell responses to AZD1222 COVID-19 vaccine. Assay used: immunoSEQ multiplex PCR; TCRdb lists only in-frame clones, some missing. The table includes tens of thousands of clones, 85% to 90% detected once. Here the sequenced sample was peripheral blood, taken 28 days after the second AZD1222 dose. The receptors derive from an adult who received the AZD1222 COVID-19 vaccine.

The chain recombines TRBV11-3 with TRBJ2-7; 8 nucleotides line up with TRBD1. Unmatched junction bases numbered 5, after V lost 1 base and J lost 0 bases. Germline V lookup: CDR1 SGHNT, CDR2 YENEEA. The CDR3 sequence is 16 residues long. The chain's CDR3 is CASSLGPGTGSYEQYF. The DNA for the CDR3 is TGTGCCAGCAGCTTAGGTCCCGGGACAGGCTCCTACGAGCAGTACTTC.

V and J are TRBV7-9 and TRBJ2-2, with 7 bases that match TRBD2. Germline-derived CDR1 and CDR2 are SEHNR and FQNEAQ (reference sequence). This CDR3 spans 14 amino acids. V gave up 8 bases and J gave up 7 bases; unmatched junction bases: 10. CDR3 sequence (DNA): TGTGCCAGCGCTTGGGGTAGCGGGCTCGGGGAGCTGTTTTTT. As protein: CASAWGSGLGELFF.

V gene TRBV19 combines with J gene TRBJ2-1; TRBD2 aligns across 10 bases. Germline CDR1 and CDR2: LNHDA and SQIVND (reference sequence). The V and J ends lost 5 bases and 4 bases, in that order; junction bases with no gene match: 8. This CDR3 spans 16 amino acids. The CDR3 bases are TGTGCCAGTAGTCTCAAAGCGGGGGGGCCATACAATGAGCAGTTCTTC. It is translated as CASSLKAGGPYNEQFF.

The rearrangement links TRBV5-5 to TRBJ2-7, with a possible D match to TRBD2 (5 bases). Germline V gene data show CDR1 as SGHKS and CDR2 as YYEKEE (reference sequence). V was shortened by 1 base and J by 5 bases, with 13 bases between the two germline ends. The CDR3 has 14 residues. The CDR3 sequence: CASSLIGVADEQYF. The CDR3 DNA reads TGTGCCAGCAGCTTGATCGGGGTAGCTGACGAGCAGTACTTC.

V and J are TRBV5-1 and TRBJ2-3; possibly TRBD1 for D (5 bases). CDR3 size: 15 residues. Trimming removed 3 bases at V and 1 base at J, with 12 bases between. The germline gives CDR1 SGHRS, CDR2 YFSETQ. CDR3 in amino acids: CASSSSGSGTDTQYF. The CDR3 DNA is TGCGCCAGCAGCTCCTCAGGGTCGGGCACAGATACGCAGTATTTT.

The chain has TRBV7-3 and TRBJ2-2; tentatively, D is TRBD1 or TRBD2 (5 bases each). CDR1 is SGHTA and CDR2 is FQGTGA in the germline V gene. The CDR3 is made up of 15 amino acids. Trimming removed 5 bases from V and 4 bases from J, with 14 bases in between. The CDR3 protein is CASSNPLGGTGELFF. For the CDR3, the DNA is TGTGCCAGCAGCAACCCCCTTGGGGGCACCGGGGAGCTGTTTTTT.

CDR3 amino acids: CASSQGRGVSRTDTQYF. Here the CDR3 DNA reads TGTGCCAGCAGCCAAGGGCGGGGAGTATCTAGAACAGATACGCAGTATTTT. This rearrangement joins TRBV3-1 (or the pseudogene TRBV3-2) to TRBJ2-3; tentative D call: TRBD2 (6 bases). The V gene lost 1 base and the J gene lost 3 bases, with 17 bases spanning the gap. Germline values: CDR1 LGHDT, CDR2 YNNKEL (reference sequence). The CDR3 loop spans 17 amino acids.

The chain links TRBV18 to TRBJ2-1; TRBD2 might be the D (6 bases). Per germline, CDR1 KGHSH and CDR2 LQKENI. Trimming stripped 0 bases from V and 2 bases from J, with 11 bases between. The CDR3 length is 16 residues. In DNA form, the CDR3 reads TGTGCCAGCTCACCACCGGGGGGTGGGACCTACAATGAGCAGTTCTTC. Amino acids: CASSPPGGGTYNEQFF.

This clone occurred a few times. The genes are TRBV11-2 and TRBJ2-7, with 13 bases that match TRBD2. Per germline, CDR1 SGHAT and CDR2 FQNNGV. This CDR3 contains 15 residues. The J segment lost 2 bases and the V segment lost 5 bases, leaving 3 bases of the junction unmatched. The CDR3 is CASSPGLAGAYEQYF. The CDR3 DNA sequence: TGTGCCAGCAGCCCCGGACTAGCGGGGGCCTACGAGCAGTACTTC. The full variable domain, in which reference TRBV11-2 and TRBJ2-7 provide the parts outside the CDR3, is EAGVAQSPRYKIIEKRQSVAFWCNPISGHATLYWYQQILGQGPKLLIQFQNNGVVDDSQLPKDRFSAERLKGVDSTLKIQPAKLEDSAVYLCASSPGLAGAYEQYFGPGTRLTVT.

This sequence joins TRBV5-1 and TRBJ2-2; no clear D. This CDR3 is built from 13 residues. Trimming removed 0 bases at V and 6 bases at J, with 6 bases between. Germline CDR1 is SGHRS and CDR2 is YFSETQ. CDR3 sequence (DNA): TGCGCCAGCAGCTTGGGGGCTTCCGGGGAGCTGTTTTTT. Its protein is CASSLGASGELFF.